The next 28 T cell receptor beta chains were all read from a single sample in a study of blood T cell repertoires in COVID-19. Profiling relied on immunoSEQ multiplex PCR, and the TCRdb table lists in-frame clones only, not all of them. The sample carries about 300,000 clones, 88% recorded once. Sequenced sample: peripheral blood. Source of these receptors: a woman aged 25-40 years with COVID-19, enrolled during active disease.

This sequence joins TRBV5-1 and TRBJ1-6, with D possibly being TRBD1 (6 bases). The germline V and J ends were trimmed by 4 bases and 7 bases, with 12 bases remaining between them. The CDR3 is 14 residues long. Per the germline V gene, CDR1 is SGHRS and CDR2 is YFSETQ. Here the CDR3 reads CASSQTGFNSPLHF. DNA of the CDR3: TGCGCCAGCAGCCAGACAGGTTTCAATTCACCCCTCCACTTT.

The chain couples TRBV19 to TRBJ1-5; TRBD1 aligns across 9 bases. Germline V gene data show CDR1 as LNHDA and CDR2 as SQIVND (reference sequence). This CDR3 has 14 amino acids. J gave up 2 bases and V 11 bases, and 7 bases lay outside the gene matches. CDR3 bases: TGTGCCTCTAGGGACAGGGATGGCAATCAGCCCCAGCATTTT. This gives the protein CASRDRDGNQPQHF. Together with reference TRBV19 and TRBJ1-5, the CDR3 gives the full variable domain: DGGITQSPKYLFRKEGQNVTLSCEQNLNHDAMYWYRQDPGQGLRLIYYSQIVNDFQKGDIAEGYSVSREKKESFPLTVTSAQKNPTAFYLCASRDRDGNQPQHFGDGTRLSIL.

This chain links TRBV5-6 with TRBJ2-1; weak D call: TRBD2 (6 bases). The V gene lost 2 bases and the J gene lost 8 bases, with 8 bases spanning the gap. The germline gives CDR1 SGHDT, CDR2 YYEEEE. CDR3 length: 12 residues. The DNA of the CDR3 is TGTGCCAGCAGCTTCGGGGGTGATGAGCAGTTCTTC. This encodes CASSFGGDEQFF.

The V and J genes are TRBV4-3 and TRBJ1-3, with unresolved D. The V end lost 10 bases, the J end lost 7 bases, and 8 bases lay between the germline ends. CDR1 LGHNA and CDR2 YSLEER come from the germline V gene. This CDR3 contains 10 residues. This CDR3 reads CAKSGNTIYF. In nucleotides, the CDR3 is TGCGCCAAATCGGGTAACACCATATATTTT.

The rearrangement joins TRBV30 to TRBJ1-2, with D maybe TRBD1 (6 bases). The CDR3 contains 13 residues. Germline values: CDR1 GTSNPN, CDR2 SVGIG (reference sequence). Trimming cost V 3 bases and J 3 bases, with 11 bases left between them. CDR3: CAWRQGFDYGYTF. The CDR3 bases are TGTGCCTGGAGGCAGGGGTTCGACTATGGCTACACCTTC.

The chain uses TRBV6-6 and TRBJ1-5; 8 bases agree with TRBD1. With 5 bases clipped from V and 3 bases from J, the junction kept 6 bases outside the gene matches. Germline CDR1 reads MNHNY; CDR2 reads SVGAGI (reference sequence). The CDR3 is 15 amino acids. For the CDR3, the DNA is TGTGCCAGCAGTGGCAGGACAGGGTTCAATCAGCCCCAGCATTTT. The encoded protein is CASSGRTGFNQPQHF.

This clone has just a few counts. The chain carries TRBV7-3 and TRBJ2-1, with TRBD2 matching over 13 bases. Germline V CDR1 and CDR2: SGHTA, FQGTGA. V lost 5 bases to trimming and J lost 6 bases; unmatched junction nucleotides: 7. The CDR3 is 16 amino acids. The CDR3 DNA is TGTGCCAGCAGCACCACTAGCGGGGGGGCATCCAATGAGCAGTTCTTC. It codes for CASSTTSGGASNEQFF.

V is TRBV11-3 and J is TRBJ2-5; unclear D gene. CDR3 length equals 14 residues. V lost 0 bases to trimming and J lost 0 bases, with 5 bases between them. CDR1 and CDR2 from the germline V gene are SGHNT and YENEEA. CDR3 amino acids: CASSLDQNQETQYF. The CDR3 nucleotides read TGTGCCAGCAGCTTAGATCAGAACCAAGAGACCCAGTACTTC.

The DNA of the CDR3 is TGCGCCAGCAGCCTCGGGGGGACTGGGTACAATGAGCAGTTCTTC. It is translated as CASSLGGTGYNEQFF. The chain uses TRBV4-1 and TRBJ2-1; 7 nucleotides align to TRBD2. V shed 4 bases and J 4 bases; nucleotides not matched to a gene: 7. CDR1 is MGHRA, CDR2 YSYEKL, per germline. The CDR3 totals 15 residues.

The chain recombines TRBV7-8 with TRBJ2-3; no clear D. The V end lost 5 bases, the J end lost 4 bases, and 7 bases lay between the germline ends. This CDR3 has 12 amino acids. The germline V gene has CDR1 SGHVS and CDR2 FQNEAQ. CDR3 sequence reads: CASSPGADTQYF. Here the CDR3 DNA reads TGTGCCAGCAGCCCCGGAGCAGATACGCAGTATTTT.

In nucleotides, the CDR3 is TGTGCCAGCAGCCCATCCCCCACAACCCAATCCTACGAGCAGTACTTC. Protein: CASSPSPTTQSYEQYF. The chain links TRBV9 to TRBJ2-7; D is ambiguous. With 4 bases removed from V and 1 base from J, the gap between germline ends came to 18 bases. Germline V gives CDR1 SGDLS, CDR2 YYNGEE. The length of the CDR3 is 16 residues.

The chain has TRBV18 and TRBJ1-4, with 8 bases aligning to TRBD1. CDR1 is KGHSH, CDR2 LQKENI, per germline. The ends lost 6 bases at V and 7 bases at J; junction bases unmatched: 7. CDR3 length: 14 residues. CDR3 protein: CASSFGQGAEKLFF. The CDR3 region has the DNA TGTGCCAGCTCCTTCGGACAGGGAGCTGAAAAACTGTTTTTT.

The CDR3 nucleotides read TGTGCCAGCAGCTCAGGACAGGGTGCCGCTGAAAAACTGTTTTTT. Encoded protein: CASSSGQGAAEKLFF. The rearrangement links TRBV7-9 to TRBJ1-4; 8 bases map to TRBD1. The CDR3 totals 15 residues. Per the germline V gene, CDR1 is SEHNR and CDR2 is FQNEAQ (reference sequence). J was trimmed by 7 bases and V by 4 bases; bases with no gene match: 8.

This clone came up once. Distinct nucleotide sequences in the sample also encode this CDR3. The chain is built from TRBV18 and TRBJ2-7, with D possibly TRBD1 on 6 matching bases. The CDR3 runs to 12 residues. Germline loops: CDR1 KGHSH, CDR2 LQKENI. V dropped 2 bases and J dropped 4 bases, with 6 bases sitting between them. The CDR3 here is CASSPRGYEQYF. DNA for the CDR3: TGTGCCAGCTCACCAAGGGGGTACGAGCAGTACTTC. Filled out from reference TRBV18 and TRBJ2-7, the complete variable domain reads NAGVMQNPRHLVRRRGQEARLRCSPMKGHSHVYWYRQLPEEGLKFMVYLQKENIIDESGMPKERFSAEFPKEGPSILRIQQVVRGDSAAYFCASSPRGYEQYFGPGTRLTVT.

This chain connects TRBV10-2 to TRBJ1-2; D is possibly TRBD1 (6 bases). CDR1 WSHSY and CDR2 SAAADI come from the germline V gene. The CDR3 extends over 15 amino acids. With 0 bases removed from V and 4 bases from J, the gap between germline ends came to 12 bases. This CDR3 reads CASSESKAGVYGYTF. The CDR3 DNA reads as TGCGCCAGCAGTGAGTCGAAGGCAGGGGTCTATGGCTACACCTTC.

V usage is TRBV11-3 and J usage is TRBJ1-6; D is perhaps TRBD1 (6 bases). Germline CDR1 and CDR2: SGHNT and YENEEA. Trimming took 5 bases from V and 4 from J, leaving 15 bases between them. The CDR3 is 16 residues long. CDR3 nucleotide sequence: TGTGCCAGCAGCCATAAACAGGGCCTGTATAATTCACCCCTCCACTTT. Residues: CASSHKQGLYNSPLHF.

The chain has TRBV11-3 and TRBJ1-1; D is ambiguous. The CDR3 covers 13 residues. Germline CDR1 reads SGHNT; CDR2 reads YENEEA. V gave up 5 bases and J gave up 5 bases, with 12 bases separating them. DNA for the CDR3: TGTGCCAGCAGCCCAATCACCGGGACTGAAGCTTTCTTT. Translating it yields CASSPITGTEAFF.

As concerns this clone: Distinct nucleotide sequences in the sample also encode this CDR3. V gene TRBV9 combines with J gene TRBJ1-2, with D hard to call. The CDR3 has 13 amino acids. The V gene lost 0 bases and the J gene lost 0 bases, with 3 bases spanning the gap. Germline V gene lookup returns CDR1 SGDLS and CDR2 YYNGEE. The CDR3 nucleotides read TGTGCCAGCAGCGTAGACTCTAACTATGGCTACACCTTC. Residues: CASSVDSNYGYTF.

CDR3 loop: CASTRGTNEKLFF. The CDR3 region has the DNA TGCGCCAGCACTAGAGGCACTAATGAAAAACTGTTTTTT. The V gene is TRBV10-1, the J gene TRBJ1-4; D not resolved. This CDR3 region has 13 residues. V shed 7 bases and J shed 2 bases, with 8 bases lying between them. The germline V gene has CDR1 WNHNN and CDR2 SYGVQD (reference sequence).

This clone was seen a handful of times. The CDR3 region is CASSIGQGAYEQFF. The DNA of the CDR3 is TGTGCCAGCAGCATCGGACAGGGGGCCTATGAGCAGTTCTTC. V gene TRBV13 combines with J gene TRBJ2-1; 11 bases map to TRBD1. CDR1 and CDR2 from the germline V gene are PRHDT and FYEKMQ (reference sequence). The ends lost 5 bases at V and 8 bases at J; junction bases unmatched: 5. The CDR3 totals 14 residues. Full variable domain (rest looked up from reference TRBV13 and TRBJ2-1): AAGVIQSPRHLIKEKRETATLKCYPIPRHDTVYWYQQGPGQDPQFLISFYEKMQSDKGSIPDRFSAQQFSDYHSELNMSSLELGDSALYFCASSIGQGAYEQFFGPGTRLTVL.

The chain uses TRBV3-1 (or the pseudogene TRBV3-2) and TRBJ1-2; maybe TRBD1 (5 bases). Between the trimmed V and J ends, which lost 1 base and 8 bases, there was a span of 11 bases. This CDR3 region has 13 residues. Germline CDR1 reads LGHDT; CDR2 reads YNNKEL (reference sequence). Here the CDR3 DNA reads TGTGCCAGCAGCCAAGTGCAGGGTGGAGGCTACACCTTC. Translating it yields CASSQVQGGGYTF.

The genes are TRBV6-5 and TRBJ2-7; weak D call: TRBD2 (5 bases). The V end lost 4 bases, the J end lost 4 bases, and 14 bases lay between the germline ends. The CDR3 runs 14 residues. Germline CDR1 reads MNHEY; CDR2 reads SVGAGI. The CDR3, as DNA: TGTGCCAGCAGTTGGCGGTGTCGCGGGTACGAGCAGTACGTC. Protein product: CASSWRCRGYEQYV.

The rearrangement joins TRBV2 to TRBJ1-2; TRBD1 agrees at 8 bases. V shed 5 bases, J shed 3 bases, and the junction held 5 bases outside the gene matches. From germline, CDR1 is SNHLY and CDR2 FYNNEI. CDR3 length: 14 amino acids. CDR3 sequence reads: CASSSSGGDYGYTF. The CDR3, as DNA: TGTGCCAGCAGTTCCTCAGGGGGCGACTATGGCTACACCTTC.

The rearrangement uses TRBV7-6 and TRBJ2-5; the D gene is possibly TRBD2 (5 bases). V lost 5 bases, J lost 4 bases, and 14 bases lay in between. The CDR3 spans 14 residues. Per germline, CDR1 SGHVS and CDR2 FNYEAQ. CDR3 region: CASSVNSGGETQYF. CDR3 DNA: TGTGCCAGCAGCGTTAACTCAGGAGGAGAGACCCAGTACTTC.

J is TRBJ2-2 and V is TRBV3-1 (or the pseudogene TRBV3-2); 7 bases match TRBD1. Germline V gene sequence: CDR1 LGHDT, CDR2 YNNKEL (reference sequence). V dropped 4 bases and J dropped 7; count of bases not matched to a gene: 6. This CDR3 comprises 14 residues. In DNA, the CDR3 is TGTGCCAGCAGCCTGACAGGGTTCGACGGGGAGCTGTTTTTT. It encodes CASSLTGFDGELFF.

J is TRBJ1-2 and V is TRBV2, with 9 bases matching TRBD1. With 7 bases clipped from V and 8 bases from J, the junction kept 8 bases outside the gene matches. This CDR3 spans 13 amino acids. CDR1 and CDR2 from the germline V gene are SNHLY and FYNNEI. In DNA, the CDR3 is TGTGCCAGCACCACCGACAGGGGGATCGGCTACACCTTC. Translated, it gives CASTTDRGIGYTF.

V and J are TRBV5-4 and TRBJ1-2; the match to TRBD1 covers 8 bases. The germline V gene has CDR1 SGHNT and CDR2 YYREEE (reference sequence). V lost 3 bases, J lost 6 bases, and 10 bases stayed unmatched. The CDR3 runs to 15 residues. The CDR3 sequence is CASSSVGQGADGYTF. CDR3 nucleotide sequence: TGTGCCAGCAGCTCGGTGGGGCAGGGGGCGGATGGCTACACCTTC.

The rearrangement links TRBV7-6 to TRBJ1-5; D not resolved. Trimming pared 1 base from V and 2 bases from J, leaving 12 bases between. The CDR3 contains 16 residues. Germline-derived CDR1 and CDR2 are SGHVS and FNYEAQ. CDR3 coding DNA: TGTGCCAGCAGCTTAGGCCCTCCCGGTGGCAATCAGCCCCAGCATTTT. Amino acids: CASSLGPPGGNQPQHF.